The clone carrying this T cell receptor (beta chain) was seen at least ten times. The antigen remains unidentified. This CDR3 is built from 14 residues. The V gene lost 4 bases and the J gene lost 0 bases, with 6 bases spanning the gap. Germline V lookup: CDR1 SGHVS, CDR2 FQNEAQ. Alongside a J-beta primer mix, a sample-barcoded 5' primer served in a second PCR lasting about 7 to 12 cycles. TCRdb recomputed calls from the 5' RACE reads with MiXCR, one row per CDR3 protein. The sample has 540,000 or so distinct CDR3 sequences; 24% are singletons. These data originate in a study of blood T cells in healthy people across ages. As for the study in general: Per two T cells, about one barcoded beta molecule was captured through template switching. General study findings and limits: Estimated diversity that came from one million T cells was considered an underestimate.

The same sample was also used in a study of T cells of mothers and their children.

The sample consisted of blood. J is TRBJ2-2 and V is TRBV7-8; unclear D gene. This TCR was recovered from a boy younger than 18 in good health. This CDR3 is CASSWTANTGELFF. DNA for the CDR3: TGTGCCAGCAGCTGGACGGCGAACACCGGGGAGCTGTTTTTT.